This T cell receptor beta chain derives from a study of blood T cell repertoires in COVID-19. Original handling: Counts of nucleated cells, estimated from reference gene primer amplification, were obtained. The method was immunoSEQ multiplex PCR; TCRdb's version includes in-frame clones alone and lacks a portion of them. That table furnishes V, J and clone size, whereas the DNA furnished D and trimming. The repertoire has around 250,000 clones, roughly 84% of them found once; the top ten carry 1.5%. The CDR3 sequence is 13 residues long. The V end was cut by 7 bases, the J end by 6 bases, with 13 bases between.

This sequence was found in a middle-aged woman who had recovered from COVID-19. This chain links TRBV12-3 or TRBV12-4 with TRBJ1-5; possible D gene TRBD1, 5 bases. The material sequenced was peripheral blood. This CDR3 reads CASTQGEAQPQHF. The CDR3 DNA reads TGTGCCAGCACTCAGGGTGAGGCTCAGCCCCAGCATTTT.